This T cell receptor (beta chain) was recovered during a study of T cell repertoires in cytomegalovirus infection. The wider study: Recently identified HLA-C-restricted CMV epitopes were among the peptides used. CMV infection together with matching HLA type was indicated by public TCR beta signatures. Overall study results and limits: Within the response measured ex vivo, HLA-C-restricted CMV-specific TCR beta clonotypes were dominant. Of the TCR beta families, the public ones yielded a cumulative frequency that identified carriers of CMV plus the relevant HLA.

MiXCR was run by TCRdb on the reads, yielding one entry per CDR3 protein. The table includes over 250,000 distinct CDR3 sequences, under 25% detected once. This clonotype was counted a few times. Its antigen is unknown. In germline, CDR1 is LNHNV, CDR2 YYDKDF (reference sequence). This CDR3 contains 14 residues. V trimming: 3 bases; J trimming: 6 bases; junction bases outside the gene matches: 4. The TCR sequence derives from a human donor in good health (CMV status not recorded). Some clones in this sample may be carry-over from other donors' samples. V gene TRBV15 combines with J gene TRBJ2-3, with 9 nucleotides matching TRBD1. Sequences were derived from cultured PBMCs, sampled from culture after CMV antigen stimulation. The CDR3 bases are TGTGCCACCAGCAGGGGACAGGGTCGGGATACGCAGTATTTT. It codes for CATSRGQGRDTQYF.